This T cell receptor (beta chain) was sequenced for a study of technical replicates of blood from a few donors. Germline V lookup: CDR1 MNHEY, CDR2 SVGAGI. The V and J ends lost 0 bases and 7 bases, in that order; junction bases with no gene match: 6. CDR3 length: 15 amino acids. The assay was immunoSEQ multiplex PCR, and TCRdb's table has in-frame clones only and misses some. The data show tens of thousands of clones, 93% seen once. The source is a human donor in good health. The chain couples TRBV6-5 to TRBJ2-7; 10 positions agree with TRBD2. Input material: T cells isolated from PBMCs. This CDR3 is CASSYSAGLAVEQYF. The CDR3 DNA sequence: TGTGCCAGCAGTTACTCAGCCGGACTAGCGGTTGAGCAGTACTTC.